These T cell receptor beta chains were read from a single sample in a study of cytomegalovirus exposure and HLA in healthy donors. Clones were sequenced by immunoSEQ multiplex PCR, and TCRdb holds only the in-frame ones, with some missing. The data show about 130,000 clones, about nine tenths seen once. Sequencing input: PBMCs. The receptor set was obtained from a man aged 25 to 45 in good health and CMV-seronegative. Each CDR3 is given without its conserved first and last residue.

v_gene	j_gene	CDR3aa
TRBV18	TRBJ2-1	ASSPTSGSYNEQF
TRBV5-5	TRBJ2-3	ASSLGQGAVGTQY
TRBV7-9	TRBJ2-7	ASSLFQNYEQY
TRBV7-9	TRBJ2-7	ASSPSGGTDFSYEQY
TRBV27	TRBJ2-2	ASSWTTGIGGELF
TRBV11-2	TRBJ2-3	ASSLADRVADTQY
TRBV7-7	TRBJ2-5	ASSPTGQETQY
TRBV4-3	TRBJ1-4	ASSQAGGGVDEKLF
TRBV5-1	TRBJ2-5	ASSWDSSGETQY
TRBV5-1	TRBJ1-1	ASSLASQRYTEAF
TRBV28	TRBJ1-3	ASSLFQGVAGNTIY
TRBV18	TRBJ2-5	ASSPRTSGVQETQY
TRBV5-1	TRBJ2-7	ASSLDGGTGYEQY
TRBV7-9	TRBJ1-1	ASSLVEGGSTEAF
TRBV6-1	TRBJ1-1	ASSEFRGLNTEAF
TRBV27	TRBJ1-1	ASSYLDRGEAF
TRBV4-1	TRBJ1-6	ASSQAGGRSPLH
TRBV6-5	TRBJ2-1	ASSYSGGYNEQF
TRBV5-1	TRBJ1-1	ASSFGGNTEAF
TRBV6-5	TRBJ2-7	ASSQDRPETYEQY
TRBV2	TRBJ1-1	ASPTSGVGVTEAF
TRBV15	TRBJ2-7	ATSTGQFYEQY
TRBV10-3	TRBJ2-1	ATSSYNEQF
TRBV27	TRBJ2-1	ASSPPGQHNEQF
TRBV6-5	TRBJ2-7	ASSYHDRGVYEQY
TRBV5-1	TRBJ1-6	ASSPVVRENSPLH
TRBV7-6	TRBJ2-2	ASSSRQGNTGELF
TRBV7-9	TRBJ2-7	ASSRPTPNRGAYEQY
TRBV11-2	TRBJ1-6	ASSLDPFGSQGLDSPLH
TRBV5-6	TRBJ2-7	ASSLVGQTYEQY
TRBV5-1	TRBJ2-3	ASSFGLAGTLDTQY
TRBV9	TRBJ2-1	ASRPGEGGYNEQF
TRBV4-1	TRBJ2-3	ASSQELGRDTQY
TRBV28	TRBJ1-1	ASSLLRQGARTEAF
TRBV18	TRBJ2-5	ASSPSRGALKTQY
TRBV29-1	TRBJ2-1	SAFDGGQF
TRBV7-9	TRBJ1-1	ASSIIRTEAF
TRBV19	TRBJ1-2	ASSPGQGEYYGYT
TRBV19	TRBJ2-7	ASSTPPLAGASFYEQY
TRBV7-6	TRBJ2-1	ASSPRTSGGQQF
TRBV5-1	TRBJ1-6	ASSYSGGGNNSPLH
TRBV29-1	TRBJ2-2	SVSQGVNTGELF
TRBV6-1	TRBJ2-5	ASSSSIAVETQY
TRBV5-1	TRBJ2-5	ASSLEVRGKGETQY
TRBV7-3	TRBJ2-3	ASSLEPRADTQY
TRBV10-3	TRBJ2-2	AIGQGTGELF
TRBV4-2	TRBJ2-5	ASSLRPPSGGAGETQY
TRBV27	TRBJ2-1	ASSYATGGDNEQF
TRBV5-6	TRBJ1-5	ASSLSGTGDQPQH